This T cell receptor beta chain was captured by sequencing in a study of cytomegalovirus exposure and HLA in healthy donors. From germline, CDR1 is SEHNR and CDR2 FQNEAQ (reference sequence). This CDR3 is built from 14 residues. Trimming took 2 bases from V and 5 from J; bases not matched to a gene: 1. Comments on this clone: Its antigen is unknown.

Regarding the study as a whole: A later analysis reportedly found that, within productive TCRs, an Asian-associated ancestry cluster had fewer N-insertions than the mean observed across the roughly 700 donors. Among the sequence variants, a highly shared cluster was likely an artifact of sequencing. Roughly uniform sequencing depth across donors was assumed, possibly incorrectly.

Primers for the PCR totalled 60 Vbeta and 13 Jbeta. In the authors' workflow: The authors later counted 65 million to 90 million unique TCR beta chains, 9 million to 14 million of them shared. Some clones are missing from TCRdb's copy, which holds only in-frame ones; the method was immunoSEQ multiplex PCR. V and J calls and clone size are as listed in that table; D and trimming were resolved from the DNA. Of almost 200,000 clones detected, roughly three quarters appear once; the ten largest clones hold roughly 0.4%. The sequenced material came from PBMCs. The V gene is TRBV7-9, the J gene TRBJ1-5, with 9 bases that match TRBD1. The receptor's source is a male donor in good health and CMV-seropositive. Here the CDR3 reads CASSLWTGDQPQHF. CDR3 bases: TGTGCCAGCAGCTTATGGACAGGGGATCAGCCCCAGCATTTT.